This T cell receptor (beta chain) was observed in a study of shared clonotypes between healthy human individuals. On this clone itself: What it binds is not known.

This CDR3 region has 16 residues. The germline V gene encodes CDR1 LGHNT and CDR2 FRNRAP. V dropped 0 bases and J dropped 7; count of bases not matched to a gene: 7. The table came from immunoSEQ multiplex PCR; TCRdb's copy has only in-frame clones and leaves some out. The sample yields millions of clones, roughly 93% seen once. Overall study findings and caveats: An effect of sequencing depth on clonotype sharing among donors was expected. The generation probabilities recorded for non-shared clonotypes fell below those of clonotypes shared by all four donors.

This TCR came from a man younger than 35 in good health. Some clones in this sample may be carry-over from other donors' samples. The sequenced sample consisted of naive CD4+ T cells from PBMCs. Subset described: CD45RA+ positively selected. The chain employs TRBV12-5 and TRBJ2-2; 8 bases agree with TRBD1. Here the CDR3 reads CASGLVAGGNGGELFF. The CDR3 DNA follows: TGTGCTAGTGGTTTGGTAGCAGGGGGCAATGGCGGGGAGCTGTTTTTT.